This entry is about one T cell receptor (beta chain). With 11 bases clipped from V and 5 bases from J, the junction kept 5 bases outside the gene matches. From germline, CDR1 is MGHDK and CDR2 SYGVNS. The CDR3 is made up of 13 amino acids. This sample stems from a study of cytomegalovirus exposure and HLA in healthy donors. 13 Jbeta primers and 60 Vbeta primers were used for the PCR. Authors' processing steps: A later analysis counted about 80 million unique TCR beta chains, around 10 million shared. This table comes from immunoSEQ multiplex PCR, and its TCRdb copy is limited to in-frame clones, with some not included. V, J and clone size reflect that table, while D and trimming were determined from the DNA. The sample yields about 150,000 clones, around 81% seen once.

The chain combines TRBV25-1 with TRBJ2-2; TRBD1 matches 10 bases. This TCR was sampled from a middle-aged man in good health and CMV-seronegative. The sample comprised PBMCs. For the CDR3, the DNA is TGTGCCGCCGGGACAGGGGCAACCGGGGAGCTGTTTTTT. It encodes CAAGTGATGELFF.